What follows are 6 T cell receptor beta chains derived from one specimen sequenced in a study of OX40 agonist ivuxolimab in advanced cancers. Generated by immunoSEQ multiplex PCR, the TCRdb table keeps only in-frame clones and is missing some. The data show approximately 70,000 clones, approximately 85% seen once. The sequences come from CD4+ or CD8+ T cells sorted from blood, collected in a trial of the OX40 agonist ivuxolimab. The receptors derive from an adult with an advanced solid tumor such as melanoma, head and neck, liver or kidney cancer.

The rearrangement uses TRBV5-5 and TRBJ1-2; D possibly corresponds to TRBD1 (6 bases). The germline V gene has CDR1 SGHKS and CDR2 YYEKEE (reference sequence). The CDR3 length is 13 residues. V dropped 3 bases and J dropped 7 bases, with 13 bases sitting between them. The CDR3 spells CASSSQGLGGYTF. For the CDR3, the DNA is TGTGCCAGCAGCTCCCAGGGGCTGGGTGGCTACACCTTC.

The rearrangement links TRBV12-5 to TRBJ2-2; possibly TRBD2 for D (6 bases). This CDR3 spans 15 amino acids. Germline values: CDR1 LGHNT, CDR2 FRNRAP. The germline V and J ends were trimmed by 7 bases and 4 bases, with 16 bases remaining between them. CDR3 loop: CASATPGLITGELFF. The CDR3 region has the DNA TGTGCTAGTGCCACCCCGGGACTTATCACCGGGGAGCTGTTTTTT.

Only one count was recorded for this clone. The chain links TRBV5-1 to TRBJ2-5; a weak D match, TRBD2 (5 bases). The CDR3 extends over 15 amino acids. V lost 0 bases, J lost 3 bases, and 12 bases lay in between. CDR1 and CDR2 (germline): SGHRS, YFSETQ. CDR3 DNA: TGCGCCAGCAGCTTGGGCATGGGGAGCAAAGAGACCCAGTACTTC. Amino acids: CASSLGMGSKETQYF.

CDR3 bases: TGTGCCACCGGACAGGGCAATCAGCCCCAGCATTTT. Protein product: CATGQGNQPQHF. This chain connects TRBV19 to TRBJ1-5; 7 bases agree with TRBD1. V trimming: 10 bases; J trimming: 2 bases; junction bases outside the gene matches: 2. Germline CDR1 is LNHDA and CDR2 is SQIVND (reference sequence). This CDR3 is built from 12 residues.

The chain recombines TRBV6-1 with TRBJ2-4; no reliable D call. V was clipped by 4 bases and J by 0 bases, with 10 bases between them. This CDR3 has 15 amino acids. Germline assignment: CDR1 MNHNS and CDR2 SASEGT. Here the CDR3 reads CASSGHLLAKNIQYF. CDR3 sequence (DNA): TGTGCCAGCAGTGGACACCTTCTAGCCAAAAACATTCAGTACTTC.

The chain is built from TRBV6-1 and TRBJ2-4, with D possibly being TRBD2 (6 bases). V lost 2 bases and J lost 4, with 12 bases in between. This CDR3 is built from 15 residues. Looked up from germline, CDR1 is MNHNS and CDR2 is SASEGT. This CDR3 is CASSEPTAGKNIQYF. In nucleotides, the CDR3 is TGTGCCAGCAGTGAACCGACCGCGGGGAAAAACATTCAGTACTTC.